The entry below gives a single TCR beta chain sequence along with its context. This clonotype was found a few times. Its target antigen remains unknown. Per-base quality was not reported, and no clone a single base away is much larger than it. Libraries were prepared through RT-PCR. Sequencing instrument: Illumina HiSeq 2500. TCRdb passed the public sequencing reads through fastp at Q25 and MiXCR, retaining productive beta sequences. Rows merge per CDR3 protein into single entries with the most common DNA and genes. The sample records some 600,000 distinct CDR3 sequences, around 13% of which are singletons. 7.6% of the sample is in the top ten clones. The sample originates from a study of response to subunit inactivated influenza vaccine (dated by TCRdb to between 2017 and 2018). In the study overall: Deep quantitative T cell receptor repertoire profiling was used in the study to track responses to a trivalent subunit inactivated influenza vaccine. General findings and caveats noted by the study authors: According to the authors, only a limited number of new T cells may be recruited by each seasonal influenza vaccination.

In the germline V gene, CDR1 corresponds to SGHVS and CDR2 to FQNEAQ. V lost 5 bases and J lost 4 bases, and the count of bases not matched to a germline gene is 6. The CDR3 contains 15 residues, cysteine and phenylalanine counted. The CDR3 DNA has 45 bases and is translated from base 1. The material sequenced was PBMCs from blood, taken 14 to 15 days before vaccination. The chain uses TRBV7-8 and TRBJ2-5, with 11 bases in between that match TRBD1. This TCR was sampled from a man between 50 and 59 years old who received an inactivated influenza vaccine. Donor details come from another sample of the same person, matched by shared clones. The nucleotide sequence is given as TGTGCCAGCAGCCGGGACAGGGGGATAGGAGAGACCCAGTACTTC. Its product reads: CASSRDRGIGETQYF.